Listed here are 32 T cell receptor beta chains from one sample, sequenced in a study of blood T cell repertoires in COVID-19. Here immunoSEQ multiplex PCR was the method, and the copy in TCRdb shows in-frame clones only, minus some. This sample has about 270,000 clones, with under 90% found just once. Sequencing input: peripheral blood. The receptors stem from an older woman with active or convalescent COVID-19.

V gene TRBV7-8 combines with J gene TRBJ2-1; possibly TRBD2 for D (5 bases). The germline V gene has CDR1 SGHVS and CDR2 FQNEAQ. The CDR3 sequence is 14 residues long. V lost 0 bases, J lost 4 bases, and 7 bases lay in between. CDR3 loop: CASSLAGVYNEQFF. CDR3 in DNA: TGTGCCAGCAGCTTAGCCGGGGTGTACAATGAGCAGTTCTTC.

The chain carries TRBV10-1 and TRBJ1-1, with TRBD1 identical over 10 bases. The CDR3 has 14 residues. The junction had 4 bases not matched to a gene; V was cut back by 8 bases and J by 1 base. Germline V lookup: CDR1 WNHNN, CDR2 SYGVQD (reference sequence). CDR3 bases: TGCGCCAGCTGGACAGGGGGAGGGAACACTGAAGCTTTCTTT. Translation gives CASWTGGGNTEAFF.

This clone has just a few counts. The V call is TRBV5-1, the J call TRBJ2-2; TRBD1 aligns across 7 bases. Germline CDR1 and CDR2: SGHRS and YFSETQ. The CDR3 contains 16 residues. The V and J ends lost 4 bases and 0 bases, in that order; junction bases with no gene match: 6. The CDR3 protein is CASSQQGDANTGELFF. Written as DNA, the CDR3 is TGCGCCAGCAGCCAGCAGGGGGACGCGAACACCGGGGAGCTGTTTTTT.

The chain combines TRBV2 with TRBJ2-3; TRBD2 agrees at 8 bases. The junction had 17 bases not matched to a gene; V was cut back by 7 bases and J by 2 bases. Germline CDR1 reads SNHLY; CDR2 reads FYNNEI. The CDR3 consists of 18 residues. CDR3: CASTPFRGGRASTDTQYF. CDR3 sequence (DNA): TGTGCCAGCACCCCGTTTCGGGGGGGCAGAGCCTCCACAGATACGCAGTATTTT. The full variable domain, its missing parts supplied by reference TRBV2 and TRBJ2-3, is EPEVTQTPSHQVTQMGQEVILRCVPISNHLYFYWYRQILGQKVEFLVSFYNNEISEKSEIFDDQFSVERPDGSNFTLKIRSTKLEDSAMYFCASTPFRGGRASTDTQYFGPGTRLTVL.

This clone was seen more than once but under ten times. The chain links TRBV11-2 to TRBJ2-1; 9 nucleotides agree with TRBD2. Trimming took 5 bases from V and 8 from J; bases not matched to a gene: 16. Germline assignment: CDR1 SGHAT and CDR2 FQNNGV. This CDR3 is built from 17 residues. CDR3 sequence (DNA): TGTGCCAGCAGCCGTCTGACTAGCGGAGGAGGACATGATGAGCAGTTCTTC. It is translated as CASSRLTSGGGHDEQFF.

The rearrangement links TRBV19 to TRBJ2-6, with 8 bases lining up with TRBD1. Germline lookup yields CDR1 LNHDA and CDR2 SQIVND (reference sequence). J lost 0 bases, V lost 9 bases, and 16 bases had no gene match. This CDR3 contains 19 residues. The CDR3 sequence is CASSSFLGQVTSGANVLTF. CDR3 DNA: TGTGCCAGCTCAAGTTTCTTGGGACAGGTCACCTCTGGGGCCAACGTCCTGACTTTC.

The gene calls are TRBV6-1 and TRBJ1-2; TRBD1 agrees at 9 bases. CDR1 is MNHNS, CDR2 SASEGT, per germline. This CDR3 has 13 residues. J lost 6 bases, V lost 1 base, and 0 bases had no gene match. CDR3: CASSEGTGDGYTF. The CDR3 DNA follows: TGTGCCAGCAGTGAAGGGACAGGGGATGGCTACACCTTC.

The chain links TRBV4-3 to TRBJ1-2; D is uncertain. Germline V gene sequence: CDR1 LGHNA, CDR2 YSLEER. The CDR3 spans 15 residues. V lost 4 bases to trimming and J lost 1 base, with 13 bases between them. CDR3 coding DNA: TGCGCCAGCAGCCTACGGCAGGTGAATAACTATGGCTACACCTTC. Protein: CASSLRQVNNYGYTF.

The CDR3 coding sequence is TGTGCCAGCAGCCAAGGGGGACAGATGGGTGGCTACACCTTC. This translates into CASSQGGQMGGYTF. The rearrangement uses TRBV3-1 (or the pseudogene TRBV3-2) and TRBJ1-2; TRBD1 matches 7 bases. CDR1 LGHDT and CDR2 YNNKEL come from the germline V gene (reference sequence). The CDR3 sequence is 14 residues long. With 1 base clipped from V and 7 bases from J, the junction kept 6 bases outside the gene matches.

This clone has just a few counts. This sequence joins TRBV4-1 and TRBJ1-4; tentative D call: TRBD1 (5 bases). V was cut by 1 base and J by 7 bases, with 13 bases left in between. This CDR3 comprises 15 residues. Germline lookup yields CDR1 MGHRA and CDR2 YSYEKL. The CDR3 region has the DNA TGCGCCAGCAGCCAAGGCGACAGAATTGGTGAAAAACTGTTTTTT. Its translation: CASSQGDRIGEKLFF.

The chain has TRBV19 and TRBJ1-2, with D hard to call. CDR1 is LNHDA and CDR2 is SQIVND in the germline V gene (reference sequence). This CDR3 is built from 14 residues. Trimming cost V 6 bases and J 1 base, with 12 bases left between them. The chain's CDR3 is CASSSGRGNYGYTF. CDR3 DNA sequence: TGTGCCAGTAGCTCAGGCCGGGGTAACTATGGCTACACCTTC.

The rearrangement joins TRBV6-5 to TRBJ1-1; 8 bases are shared with TRBD1. The CDR3 sequence is 13 residues long. Germline-derived CDR1 and CDR2 are MNHEY and SVGAGI. With 7 bases clipped from V and 7 bases from J, the junction kept 8 bases outside the gene matches. Here the CDR3 DNA reads TGTGCCAGCACCCGACCCACAGGGGGTGAAGCTTTCTTT. Its translation is CASTRPTGGEAFF.

This clone was picked up one time. The chain employs TRBV2 and TRBJ1-1; D perhaps matches TRBD1 (5 bases). CDR3 length: 13 amino acids. CDR1 SNHLY and CDR2 FYNNEI come from the germline V gene. Trimming pared 7 bases from V and 5 bases from J, leaving 14 bases between. CDR3 nucleotides: TGTGCCAGCATCTGGGGGGAGGCGACTGAAGCTTTCTTT. Translation gives CASIWGEATEAFF.

V gene TRBV29-1 combines with J gene TRBJ1-2, with D tentatively TRBD1 (5 bases). Between the trimmed V and J ends, which lost 5 bases and 0 bases, there was a span of 13 bases. The CDR3 has 14 amino acids. Germline CDR1 SQVTM, CDR2 ANQGSEA. As DNA, the CDR3 is TGCAGCGTTTCGGACATGGATTCTAACTATGGCTACACCTTC. Its translation: CSVSDMDSNYGYTF.

The genes are TRBV6-2 or TRBV6-3 and TRBJ2-1; 10 nucleotides line up with TRBD2. Germline-derived CDR1 and CDR2 are MNHEY and SVGEGT. This CDR3 has 16 amino acids. The ends lost 5 bases at V and 4 bases at J; junction bases unmatched: 8. CDR3 residues: CASSPSQRGGYNEQFF. CDR3 in DNA: TGTGCCAGCAGTCCGAGTCAGCGGGGGGGATACAATGAGCAGTTCTTC.

This chain joins TRBV14 and TRBJ2-7, with TRBD1 identical over 9 bases. The J segment lost 2 bases and the V segment lost 1 base, leaving 3 bases of the junction unmatched. Germline-derived CDR1 and CDR2 are SGHDN and FVKESK. CDR3 length equals 15 residues. CDR3 nucleotide sequence: TGTGCCAGCAGCCAAGTGAGGGACAGGGCCTACGAGCAGTACTTC. This codes for CASSQVRDRAYEQYF.

The chain is built from TRBV4-3 and TRBJ2-1; the D gene is possibly TRBD2 (6 bases). Trimming removed 3 bases at V and 5 bases at J, with 14 bases between. CDR1 is LGHNA and CDR2 is YSLEER in the germline V gene. The CDR3 has 15 residues. This chain's CDR3 is CASSQDGWGDNEQFF. Written as DNA, the CDR3 is TGCGCCAGCAGCCAGGATGGGTGGGGGGACAATGAGCAGTTCTTC.

This clone was counted once. CDR3 in amino acids: CASSDSVSQGNTGELFF. CDR3 DNA sequence: TGTGCCAGCAGTGACTCAGTCAGCCAGGGGAACACCGGGGAGCTGTTTTTT. The chain couples TRBV6-4 to TRBJ2-2, with D perhaps TRBD1 (5 bases). The V end lost 0 bases, the J end lost 1 base, and 12 bases lay between the germline ends. Germline assignment: CDR1 MRHNA and CDR2 SNTAGT. The CDR3 consists of 17 residues.

This clone was found once. The rearrangement uses TRBV11-2 and TRBJ2-5; D is unresolved. Between the trimmed V and J ends, which lost 3 bases and 2 bases, there was a span of 7 bases. The germline V gene has CDR1 SGHAT and CDR2 FQNNGV. The CDR3 is 13 amino acids. The CDR3 sequence: CASSFSAQETQYF. For the CDR3, the DNA is TGTGCCAGCAGCTTCAGCGCACAAGAGACCCAGTACTTC.

V gene TRBV7-9 combines with J gene TRBJ2-5, with 11 bases fitting TRBD2. This CDR3 is 15 amino acids long. Per germline, CDR1 SEHNR and CDR2 FQNEAQ (reference sequence). V gave up 6 bases and J gave up 2 bases; unmatched junction bases: 5. CDR3 DNA: TGTGCCAGCAGGACCGTAGCGGGGGGGCAAGAGACCCAGTACTTC. This gives the protein CASRTVAGGQETQYF.

The V call is TRBV7-2, the J call TRBJ2-1, with 9 bases aligning to TRBD2. Germline V gene sequence: CDR1 SGHTA, CDR2 FQGNSA. The CDR3 sequence is 16 residues long. V dropped 4 bases and J dropped 3; count of bases not matched to a gene: 7. Here the CDR3 reads CASSSGGLAFYNEQFF. CDR3 sequence (DNA): TGTGCCAGCAGCTCTGGGGGACTAGCTTTCTACAATGAGCAGTTCTTC.

This clone was counted once. The chain uses TRBV24-1 and TRBJ2-7, with a weak D call TRBD1 (5 bases). Germline V gene lookup returns CDR1 KGHDR and CDR2 SFDVKD. This CDR3 spans 15 amino acids. V was pared by 1 base and J by 6 bases, with 15 bases between. CDR3 sequence (DNA): TGTGCCACCAGTGATTTAAGGGGCTTGTACCTCGAGCAGTACTTC. Its protein product is CATSDLRGLYLEQYF.

V usage is TRBV24-1 and J usage is TRBJ2-2, with D perhaps matching TRBD1 (6 bases). Germline CDR1 reads KGHDR; CDR2 reads SFDVKD. V was cut by 7 bases and J by 6 bases, with 8 bases left in between. This CDR3 is 12 amino acids long. The CDR3 nucleotides read TGTGCCACCAGGGGGGCGGCCGGGGAGCTGTTTTTT. As protein: CATRGAAGELFF.

This chain joins TRBV5-6 and TRBJ2-7, with D unclear. Trimming pared 0 bases from V and 3 bases from J, leaving 10 bases between. Germline-derived CDR1 and CDR2 are SGHDT and YYEEEE. The length of the CDR3 is 14 residues. The DNA of the CDR3 is TGTGCCAGCAGCTTGGGTTCTACAGTCTACGAGCAGTACTTC. Translated, it gives CASSLGSTVYEQYF.

The chain employs TRBV5-1 and TRBJ1-6, with a tentative D call TRBD1 (5 bases). The V and J ends lost 0 bases and 8 bases respectively, with 12 bases between them. CDR3 length equals 15 residues. CDR1 SGHRS and CDR2 YFSETQ come from the germline V gene. The CDR3 loop reads CASSLGPGRDSPLHF. The CDR3 nucleotides read TGCGCCAGCAGCTTGGGTCCAGGGCGAGATTCACCCCTCCACTTT.

The table lists this clone with a count of one. The V call is TRBV15, the J call TRBJ1-6; possible D gene TRBD1, 5 bases. The CDR3 is made up of 15 amino acids. V shed 5 bases and J shed 8 bases, with 16 bases lying between them. CDR1 is LNHNV, CDR2 YYDKDF, per germline (reference sequence). CDR3 in DNA: TGTGCCACCAGCGGCAACAGGCAACTTTATTCACCCCTCCACTTT. Encoded protein: CATSGNRQLYSPLHF.

This sequence joins TRBV5-1 and TRBJ2-3; perhaps TRBD2 as D (6 bases). Trimming took off 2 bases at V and 6 bases at J, with 13 bases between the two ends. The CDR3 contains 14 residues. Germline assignment: CDR1 SGHRS and CDR2 YFSETQ. For the CDR3, the DNA is TGCGCCAGCAGCTTAGGGACTCCCATGGATACGCAGTATTTT. Translated: CASSLGTPMDTQYF.

The chain carries TRBV7-2 and TRBJ2-5, with TRBD2 matching over 7 bases. V lost 4 bases and J lost 6; bases outside the gene matches: 8. The germline gives CDR1 SGHTA, CDR2 FQGNSA. The CDR3 spans 14 residues. This CDR3 reads CASSWGGLGQTQYF. CDR3 coding DNA: TGTGCCAGCAGCTGGGGGGGTCTCGGGCAGACCCAGTACTTC.

The chain combines TRBV5-1 with TRBJ2-2; 9 bases are a match to TRBD1. The CDR3 consists of 18 residues. Germline V lookup: CDR1 SGHRS, CDR2 YFSETQ. J was trimmed by 5 bases and V by 3 bases; bases with no gene match: 14. The CDR3 DNA reads as TGCGCCAGCAGCTCCGACGACAGGGGGGTATTAGGGACCGGGGAGCTGTTTTTT. Amino acids: CASSSDDRGVLGTGELFF. Variable domain in full (rest from reference TRBV5-1 and TRBJ2-2): KAGVTQTPRYLIKTRGQQVTLSCSPISGHRSVSWYQQTPGQGLQFLFEYFSETQRNKGNFPGRFSGRQFSNSRSEMNVSTLELGDSALYLCASSSDDRGVLGTGELFFGEGSRLTVL.

V usage is TRBV11-2 and J usage is TRBJ1-2, with D possibly being TRBD1 (5 bases). The CDR3 covers 14 residues. V was trimmed by 5 bases and J by 1 base, leaving 11 bases between them. CDR1 is SGHAT, CDR2 FQNNGV, per germline. CDR3 protein: CASSHRQRNYGYTF. In nucleotides, the CDR3 is TGTGCCAGCAGCCACCGACAGCGTAACTATGGCTACACCTTC.

CDR3 residues: CASGDRAEETQYF. The DNA for the CDR3 is TGTGCCAGCGGGGACAGGGCCGAAGAGACCCAGTACTTC. The V and J genes are TRBV6-5 and TRBJ2-5, with 9 bases lining up with TRBD1. Germline loops: CDR1 MNHEY, CDR2 SVGAGI. After removal of 8 bases from V and 3 bases from J, the junction contained 4 bases not matched to a gene. This CDR3 has 13 amino acids.

The chain carries TRBV27 and TRBJ1-6, with TRBD1 identical over 12 bases. CDR1 MNHEY and CDR2 SMNVEV come from the germline V gene (reference sequence). The CDR3 is made up of 19 amino acids. Trimming cost V 2 bases and J 4 bases; bases outside gene matches: 9. CDR3: CASSLTGQGALSYNSPLHF. The DNA for the CDR3 is TGTGCCAGCAGTTTAACGGGACAGGGGGCCCTATCTTATAATTCACCCCTCCACTTT.